The 2 T cell receptor beta chains below all came from one sample that was sequenced in a study of Ad26.COV2.S vaccination and SARS-CoV-2 variants. TCRdb's copy holds only in-frame clones and misses some; the assay was immunoSEQ multiplex PCR. The table includes 400,000 to 450,000 clones, around 92% detected once. Treatment meaning: about 20 received Ad26.COV2.S at low or high dose, single or two shots; several received placebo; per-sample allocation not given. The samples were gathered on day 63 after the first injection of vaccine or placebo. The source material was peripheral blood, sampled in a trial of Ad26.COV2.S vaccine versus placebo. The source of these receptors is a person aged 18-65 years who received the Ad26.COV2.S COVID-19 vaccine or a placebo.

The rearrangement joins TRBV6-5 to TRBJ1-5; TRBD1 agrees at 8 bases. Per the germline V gene, CDR1 is MNHEY and CDR2 is SVGAGI. V shed 6 bases and J 2 bases; nucleotides not matched to a gene: 6. CDR3 length: 15 residues. DNA for the CDR3: TGTGCCAGCAGCCTGGACAGGGCGGGCAATCAGCCCCAGCATTTT. It yields the protein CASSLDRAGNQPQHF.

The genes are TRBV7-9 and TRBJ2-2; D call uncertain. V shed 3 bases and J shed 0 bases, with 11 bases lying between them. The CDR3 totals 16 residues. CDR1 and CDR2 from the germline V gene are SEHNR and FQNEAQ (reference sequence). CDR3 in DNA: TGTGCCAGCAGCTTTCTCGGCCTCGCGAACACCGGGGAGCTGTTTTTT. Translation gives CASSFLGLANTGELFF.